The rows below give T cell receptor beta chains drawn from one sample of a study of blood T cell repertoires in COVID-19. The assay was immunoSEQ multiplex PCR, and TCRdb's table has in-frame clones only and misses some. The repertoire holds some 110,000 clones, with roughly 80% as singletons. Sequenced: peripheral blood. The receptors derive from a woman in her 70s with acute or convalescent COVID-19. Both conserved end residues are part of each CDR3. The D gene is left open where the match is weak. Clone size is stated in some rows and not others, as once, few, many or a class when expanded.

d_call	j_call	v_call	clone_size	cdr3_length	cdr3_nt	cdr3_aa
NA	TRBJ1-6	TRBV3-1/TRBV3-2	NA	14	TGTGCCAGCAGCAACCGGGACTCGAATTCACCCCTCCACTTT	CASSNRDSNSPLHF
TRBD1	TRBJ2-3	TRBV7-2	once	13	TGTGCCAGCAGCCGGGACAGGCCAGATACGCAGTATTTT	CASSRDRPDTQYF
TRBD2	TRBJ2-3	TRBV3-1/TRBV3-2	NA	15	TGTGCCAGCAGCCAGAGAGCGGGGACCCCTAATACGCAGTATTTT	CASSQRAGTPNTQYF
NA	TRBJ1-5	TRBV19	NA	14	TGTGCCAGTAGTATCTTGACAGGTAATCAGCCCCAGCATTTT	CASSILTGNQPQHF
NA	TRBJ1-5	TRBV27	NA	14	TGTGCCAGCAGTCCTGGGAGGGCGGGACAGCCCCAGCATTTT	CASSPGRAGQPQHF
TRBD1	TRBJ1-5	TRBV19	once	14	TGTGCCAGCCGACAGGGGGCCACCAATCAGCCCCAGCATTTT	CASRQGATNQPQHF
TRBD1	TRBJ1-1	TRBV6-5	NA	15	TGTGCCAGCAGTTCTTTGACAGGGGGCAACACTGAAGCTTTCTTT	CASSSLTGGNTEAFF
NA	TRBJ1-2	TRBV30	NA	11	TGTGCCTGGAGTGACAGCTATGGCTACACCTTC	CAWSDSYGYTF
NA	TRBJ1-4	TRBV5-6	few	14	TGTGCCAGCAGCTCAGGGTGGACTAATGAAAAACTGTTTTTT	CASSSGWTNEKLFF
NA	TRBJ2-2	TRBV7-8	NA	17	TGTGCCAGCAGCAGAATAGGGGGGGCAGCGAACACCGGGGAGCTGTTTTTT	CASSRIGGAANTGELFF
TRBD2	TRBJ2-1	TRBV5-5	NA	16	TGTGCCAGCAGCTCCGGGACTAGCGGGGTGAACAATGAGCAGTTCTTC	CASSSGTSGVNNEQFF
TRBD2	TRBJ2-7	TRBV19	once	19	TGTGCCAGTAGTGCCCACACGACTTACGGGGCTAGCGGGAAGAGCGAGCAGTACTTC	CASSAHTTYGASGKSEQYF
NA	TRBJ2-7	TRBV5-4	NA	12	TGTGCCAGCAGCTTGGAGGGGGACGAGCAGTACTTC	CASSLEGDEQYF
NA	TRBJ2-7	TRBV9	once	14	TGTGCCAGCAGCGAACAGGTTATTCCCTACGAGCAGTACTTC	CASSEQVIPYEQYF
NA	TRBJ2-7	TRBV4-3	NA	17	TGCGCCAGCAGCCAAGAGCGACTCGGGACAAGGCCGTACGAGCAGTACTTC	CASSQERLGTRPYEQYF
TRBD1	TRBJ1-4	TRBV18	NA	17	TGTGCCAGCTCACCGTTTACAGGGGGAACAACTAATGAAAAACTGTTTTTT	CASSPFTGGTTNEKLFF
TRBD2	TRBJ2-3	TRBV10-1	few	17	TGCGCCAGCAGTGAAAACCTACTAGCGGGGATGGGAGATACGCAGTATTTT	CASSENLLAGMGDTQYF
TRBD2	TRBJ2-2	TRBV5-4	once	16	TGTGCCAGCAGCTCTAAGCGGGAGTATGTCACCGGGGAGCTGTTTTTT	CASSSKREYVTGELFF
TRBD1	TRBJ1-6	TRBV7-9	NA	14	TGTGCCAGCAGCTTAACAGGGGTGAATTCACCCCTCCACTTT	CASSLTGVNSPLHF
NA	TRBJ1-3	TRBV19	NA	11	TGTGCCAGCCACCAGGGAGGCACCATATATTTT	CASHQGGTIYF
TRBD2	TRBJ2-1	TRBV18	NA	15	TGTGCCAGCTCACCACAAAGCGGGATAAGAAATGAGCAGTTCTTC	CASSPQSGIRNEQFF
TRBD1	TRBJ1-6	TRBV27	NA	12	TGTGCCAGCGGAGAACAGGGGCCACCCCTCCACTTT	CASGEQGPPLHF
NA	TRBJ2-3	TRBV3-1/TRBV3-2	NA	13	TGTGCCAGCAGCCACGTTGAGACAGATACGCAGTATTTT	CASSHVETDTQYF
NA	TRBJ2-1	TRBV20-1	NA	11	TGCAGTGCTAGCCGAGGCGTAGGGCAGTTCTTC	CSASRGVGQFF
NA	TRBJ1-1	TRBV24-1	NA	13	TGTGCCACCAGTGGGACATCGAACACTGAAGCTTTCTTT	CATSGTSNTEAFF
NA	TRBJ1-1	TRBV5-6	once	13	TGTGCCAGCAGCTCACAGGGTTTCACTGAAGCTTTCTTT	CASSSQGFTEAFF
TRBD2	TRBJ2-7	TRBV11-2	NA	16	TGTGCCAGCAGCACCTTACTAGCGGGGGGGTCGGGGAAGCAGTACTTC	CASSTLLAGGSGKQYF
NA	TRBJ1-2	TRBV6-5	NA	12	TGTGCCAGCAGAGCGGTGGGCTATGGCTACACCTTC	CASRAVGYGYTF
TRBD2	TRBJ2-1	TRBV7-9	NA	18	TGTGCCAGCAGCTTAATATCGGGGGGACCGACCTCCTACAATGAGCAGTTCTTC	CASSLISGGPTSYNEQFF
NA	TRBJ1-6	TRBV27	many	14	TGTGCCAGCAGTGTCGCGGCCGGGGATATTACCCTCCACTTT	CASSVAAGDITLHF
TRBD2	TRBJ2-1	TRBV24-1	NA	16	TGTGCCACCAGTGATTTGACTAGCGGGAGGATGAATGAGCAGTTCTTC	CATSDLTSGRMNEQFF
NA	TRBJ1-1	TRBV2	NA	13	TGTGCCAGCAGCCTAGAAAGGAACACTGAAGCTTTCTTT	CASSLERNTEAFF
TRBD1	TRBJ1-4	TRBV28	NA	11	TGTGCCAGCAGCCGGGACAGTGAACTGTTTTTT	CASSRDSELFF
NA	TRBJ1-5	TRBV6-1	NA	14	TGTGCCAGCAGTGACAGGGCAGAATATCAGCCCCAGCATTTT	CASSDRAEYQPQHF
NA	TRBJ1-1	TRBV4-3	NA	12	TGCGCCAGCAGAAACAGGAACACTGAAGCTTTCTTT	CASRNRNTEAFF
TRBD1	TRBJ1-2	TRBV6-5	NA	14	TGTGCCAGCAGAACCGGACAGGGCGTAAATGGCTACACCTTC	CASRTGQGVNGYTF
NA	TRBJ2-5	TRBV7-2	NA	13	TGTGCCAGCAGCTTAGATGCAGCGGAGACCCAGTACTTC	CASSLDAAETQYF
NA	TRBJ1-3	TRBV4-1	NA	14	TGCGCCAGCAGCCATGGGGGCGAGGGAAACACCATATATTTT	CASSHGGEGNTIYF
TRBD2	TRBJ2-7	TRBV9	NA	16	TGTGCCAGCAGCGTCCGGGGTAGCGGGAATCGGTACGAGCAGTACTTC	CASSVRGSGNRYEQYF
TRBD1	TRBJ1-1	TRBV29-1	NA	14	TGCAGCGCTAGGACAGGAGGGGGAAACACTGAAGCTTTCTTT	CSARTGGGNTEAFF
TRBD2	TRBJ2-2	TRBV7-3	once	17	TGTGCCAGCAGCTCCAGTGGGACTAGTCCCCCATCTGGGGAGCTGTTTTTT	CASSSSGTSPPSGELFF
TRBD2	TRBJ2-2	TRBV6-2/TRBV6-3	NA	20	TGTGCCAGCAGTTACTCCTCGGGACTAGCGGGGCCCTCCCGGACCGGGGAGCTGTTTTTT	CASSYSSGLAGPSRTGELFF
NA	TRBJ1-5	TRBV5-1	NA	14	TGCGCCAGCAGCTTGGGGGCAGGGAATCAGCCCCAGCATTTT	CASSLGAGNQPQHF
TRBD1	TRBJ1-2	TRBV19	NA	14	TGTGCCAGTAGTAGGGGACAGATACGAAATGGCTACACCTTC	CASSRGQIRNGYTF
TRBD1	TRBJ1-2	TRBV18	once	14	TGTGCCAGCTCACCTGCGGACAGGAGCTATGGCTACACCTTC	CASSPADRSYGYTF
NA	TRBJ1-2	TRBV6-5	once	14	TGTGCCAGCAGCCTTTGGGGGGGCGCTGGGGGCTACACCTTC	CASSLWGGAGGYTF
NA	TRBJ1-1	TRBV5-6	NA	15	TGTGCCAGCAGCTCTAACCCAGGGTCACGGACTGAAGCTTTCTTT	CASSSNPGSRTEAFF
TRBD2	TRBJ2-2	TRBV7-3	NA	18	TGTGCCAGCAGCTTAAGACTAGCGGGAGGGCCGGGCACCGGGGAGCTGTTTTTT	CASSLRLAGGPGTGELFF
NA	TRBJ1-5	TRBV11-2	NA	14	TGTGCCAGCAGCGACCAGGGGTTCAATCAGCCCCAGCATTTT	CASSDQGFNQPQHF
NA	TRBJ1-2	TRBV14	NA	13	TGTGCCAGCAGCCGGTCTGACATCTATGGCTACACCTTC	CASSRSDIYGYTF
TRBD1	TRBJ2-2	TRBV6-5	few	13	TGTGCCAGCATTCCACAGGGGACCGGGGAGCTGTTTTTT	CASIPQGTGELFF
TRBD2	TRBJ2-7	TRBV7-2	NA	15	TGTGCCAGCAGCCCGACGACTAGCGGGCACGGGGAGCAGTACTTC	CASSPTTSGHGEQYF
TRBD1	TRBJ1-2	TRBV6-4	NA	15	TGTGCCAGCGGAGGACAGGGAGTTTCCAACTATGGCTACACCTTC	CASGGQGVSNYGYTF
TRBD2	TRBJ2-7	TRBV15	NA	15	TGTGCCACCAGCAGTGACACCGGGACTAACTACGAGCAGTACTTC	CATSSDTGTNYEQYF
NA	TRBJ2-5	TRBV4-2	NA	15	TGTGCCAGCAGCCGCAATCCGGGACTCCAAGAGACCCAGTACTTC	CASSRNPGLQETQYF
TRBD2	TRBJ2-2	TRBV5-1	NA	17	TGCGCCAGCAGCTTGGCCATGGCTAGCGGGGTCACCGGGGAGCTGTTTTTT	CASSLAMASGVTGELFF
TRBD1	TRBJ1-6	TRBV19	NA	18	TGTGCCAGTAGTACCCGGACAGGGGGAAGCTCCTATAATTCACCCCTCCACTTT	CASSTRTGGSSYNSPLHF